This T cell receptor (beta chain) was captured in a study of vaccination and CD4 T cells after COVID-19. Study-level information: In the convalescent cohort, there were six males and four females, two of them Hispanic. The stimulating agents, overlapping spike peptides, came from SARS-CoV-2, HCoV-NL63, HCoV-OC43 and HCoV-229E.

On this clonotype itself: The antigen remains undetermined.

Treatment defined: roughly ten-day PBMC culture with coronavirus spike peptide pools or control peptides (ViraFEST assay). About 2 million PBMCs went into each well for culture with around 9.2 IU/ml IL-2 and about 9.9 ug/ml peptide pools. Cultured CD4+ T-cell DNA underwent Oncomine TCR Beta short-read sequencing. The genomic DNA was obtained from cultured CD4+ T cells by extraction with the QIAamp micro DNA kit. MiXCR, run by TCRdb on the PCR reads, gives a single entry per CDR3 protein. The sample yields about 20,000 distinct CDR3 sequences, roughly 50% seen once. Germline V CDR1 and CDR2: MDHEN, SYDVKM. The V and J ends lost 4 bases and 0 bases respectively, with 7 bases between them. The CDR3 is made up of 14 amino acids.

The chain links TRBV28 to TRBJ1-5, with unresolved D. The specimen sequenced was CD4+ T cells from blood, cultured in vitro. This sequence was found in a human donor who had recovered from COVID-19. CDR3 region: CASSSTFSNQPQHF. The CDR3 DNA reads as TGTGCCAGCAGTTCCACTTTTAGCAATCAGCCCCAGCATTTT.